These 21 T cell receptor beta chains came from one sample sequenced in a study of CD8 T cells in Susac syndrome. RNA totalling roughly 0.45 to 1 ug underwent reverse transcription with random hexamers. One entry per CDR3 protein, called by TCRdb with MiXCR from the immunoSEQ multiplex PCR reads. The sample lists 190,000 or so distinct CDR3 sequences, approximately 95% occurring once. Sequenced: CD4+ T cells from PBMCs. All receptors come from a human donor with multiple sclerosis.

The DNA of the CDR3 is TGCAGTGCTAGTAGAGGGTTAAGCAATCAGCCCCAGCATTTT. Translation gives CSASRGLSNQPQHF. The chain combines TRBV20-1 with TRBJ1-5; no definite D call. Germline V gene data show CDR1 as DFQATT and CDR2 as SNEGSKA (reference sequence). V lost 3 bases and J 1 base, leaving 10 bases between the germline ends. The CDR3 extends over 14 amino acids.

This sequence joins TRBV7-9 and TRBJ2-1, with 9 bases that match TRBD1. CDR3 size: 14 residues. Germline assignment: CDR1 SEHNR and CDR2 FQNEAQ (reference sequence). The J segment lost 8 bases and the V segment lost 8 bases, leaving 10 bases of the junction unmatched. CDR3 loop: CASGYRGLVHEQFF. CDR3 nucleotides: TGTGCCAGCGGCTACAGGGGGCTCGTCCATGAGCAGTTCTTC.

The CDR3 sequence is CSARDGTRDFRGTDTQYF. CDR3 nucleotide sequence: TGCAGTGCTAGAGATGGTACCCGGGACTTCAGGGGGACAGATACGCAGTATTTT. The chain links TRBV20-1 to TRBJ2-3; possible D gene TRBD1, 7 bases. The ends were cut back, 0 bases at V and 3 bases at J, with 22 bases in the middle. CDR3 length equals 18 residues. Germline V gene sequence: CDR1 DFQATT, CDR2 SNEGSKA (reference sequence).

The chain joins TRBV20-1 to TRBJ1-1; possibly TRBD1 for D (6 bases). This CDR3 comprises 12 residues. Trimming removed 5 bases from V and 4 bases from J, with 11 bases in between. Germline-derived CDR1 and CDR2 are DFQATT and SNEGSKA (reference sequence). CDR3 nucleotides: TGCAGTGCTCCACAGGGTCCCACTGAAGCTTTCTTT. Translated: CSAPQGPTEAFF.

This clonotype appeared a single time. V is TRBV30 and J is TRBJ2-5, with 7 bases fitting TRBD1. Germline V lookup: CDR1 GTSNPN, CDR2 SVGIG (reference sequence). Trimming took 7 bases from V and 3 from J; bases not matched to a gene: 8. The CDR3 is 13 amino acids. CDR3 coding DNA: TGTGCCTACGATATCGGGACAGAAGAGACCCAGTACTTC. As protein: CAYDIGTEETQYF.

The V gene is TRBV4-1, the J gene TRBJ2-1; tentative D call: TRBD2 (5 bases). Germline V gene data show CDR1 as MGHRA and CDR2 as YSYEKL. Trimming removed 3 bases from V and 9 bases from J, with 9 bases in between. The CDR3 is made up of 12 amino acids. The CDR3 loop reads CASSHGLVEQFF. The CDR3 nucleotides are TGCGCCAGCAGCCATGGACTCGTTGAGCAGTTCTTC.

The chain uses TRBV29-1 and TRBJ1-2; 7 nucleotides match TRBD1. The V gene's germline CDR1 is SQVTM and CDR2 ANQGSEA. J gave up 4 bases and V 7 bases, and 9 bases lay outside the gene matches. The CDR3 has 13 amino acids. The chain's CDR3 is CSAYRGLGYGYTF. CDR3 DNA sequence: TGCAGCGCCTACAGGGGCCTGGGCTATGGCTACACCTTC.

The V and J genes are TRBV6-5 and TRBJ1-1; D ambiguous. Trimming took 9 bases from V and 8 from J, leaving 13 bases between them. Germline CDR1 and CDR2: MNHEY and SVGAGI. The CDR3 is 11 residues long. The CDR3 coding sequence is TGTGCCAGTGGACCCCGGGTCGAAGCTTTCTTT. Protein: CASGPRVEAFF.

This sequence joins TRBV14 and TRBJ2-7; TRBD2 aligns across 8 bases. The CDR3 is 16 amino acids. The germline V gene has CDR1 SGHDN and CDR2 FVKESK. V gave up 0 bases and J gave up 4 bases; unmatched junction bases: 8. Here the CDR3 DNA reads TGTGCCAGCAGCCAAGATCGAATATCGGGGGGGTACGAGCAGTACTTC. Protein: CASSQDRISGGYEQYF.

J is TRBJ2-5 and V is TRBV5-4; 11 bases map to TRBD2. CDR1 is SGHNT and CDR2 is YYREEE in the germline V gene (reference sequence). CDR3 size: 16 residues. J was trimmed by 5 bases and V by 1 base; bases with no gene match: 7. This chain's CDR3 is CASSLPPSGGMETQYF. CDR3 in DNA: TGTGCCAGCAGCTTGCCCCCTAGCGGGGGGATGGAGACCCAGTACTTC.

The V call is TRBV12-3 or TRBV12-4, the J call TRBJ2-4; D perhaps matches TRBD1 (6 bases). This CDR3 comprises 11 residues. Trimming took 10 bases from V and 8 from J, leaving 12 bases between them. CDR3 sequence reads: CATAQGYIQYF. The CDR3 coding sequence is TGTGCCACCGCCCAGGGGTACATTCAGTACTTC.

The chain joins TRBV19 to TRBJ2-2, with D hard to call. Germline loops: CDR1 LNHDA, CDR2 SQIVND (reference sequence). This CDR3 comprises 14 residues. Trimming left V 10 bases short and J 1 base short, with 13 bases between. The CDR3 DNA reads TGTGCCACCCGTTCCCCGCGGAACACCGGGGAGCTGTTTTTT. It encodes CATRSPRNTGELFF.

Only one count was recorded for this clonotype. The CDR3 DNA follows: TGCAGTGCTAAGTCTCGGTACTCCTACGAGCAGTACGTC. Translating gives CSAKSRYSYEQYV. The chain carries TRBV20-1 and TRBJ2-7; D unresolved. With 4 bases removed from V and 0 bases from J, the gap between germline ends came to 10 bases. The CDR3 is 13 residues long. Per germline, CDR1 DFQATT and CDR2 SNEGSKA (reference sequence).

This chain uses TRBV2 with TRBJ1-5; D not certain. Trimming took off 2 bases at V and 3 bases at J, with 11 bases between the two ends. Looked up from germline, CDR1 is SNHLY and CDR2 is FYNNEI. This CDR3 spans 15 amino acids. CDR3 in DNA: TGTGCCAGCAGTGAATCCCTGGGCTCCAATCAGCCCCAGCATTTT. It encodes CASSESLGSNQPQHF.

This clonotype has a single count. No DNA is shown, since the ends of the CDR3 on it are uncertain; the CDR3 is the one TCRdb lists. The CDR3 is CASSSGQGTEKLFF. V gene TRBV2 combines with J gene TRBJ1-4; TRBD1, the table's D call, lacks a check against the DNA. Germline V gives CDR1 SNHLY, CDR2 FYNNEI. From its first to its last residue, the CDR3 has 14 amino acids.

The chain recombines TRBV19 with TRBJ1-1; no firm D call. V lost 9 bases and J lost 1, with 12 bases in between. Germline V gives CDR1 LNHDA, CDR2 SQIVND (reference sequence). The CDR3 is made up of 13 amino acids. The CDR3 reads CASERAGNTEAFF. DNA for the CDR3: TGTGCCAGCGAGCGGGCAGGGAACACTGAAGCTTTCTTT.

The rearrangement joins TRBV3-1 to TRBJ1-1; D unclear. Trimming took 1 base from V and 11 from J, leaving 14 bases between them. There are 13 residues in the CDR3. Germline V gives CDR1 LGHDT, CDR2 YNNKEL (reference sequence). The CDR3 DNA reads TGTGCCAGCAGCCAAGGGAAGGGCGGGAATGCTTTCTTT. This encodes CASSQGKGGNAFF.

J is TRBJ1-2 and V is TRBV2; TRBD1 aligns across 8 bases. The CDR3 totals 13 residues. CDR1 SNHLY and CDR2 FYNNEI come from the germline V gene. Germline trimming cut 6 bases from V and 4 bases from J; bases unmatched to any gene: 4. The CDR3 coding sequence is TGTGCCAGCAGGACAGGGGACCTCTATGGCTACACCTTC. Its translation is CASRTGDLYGYTF.

The chain joins TRBV20-1 to TRBJ2-1; tentatively, D is TRBD2 (5 bases). Germline values: CDR1 DFQATT, CDR2 SNEGSKA (reference sequence). The CDR3 runs to 14 residues. V was shortened by 3 bases and J by 3 bases, with 12 bases between the two germline ends. The CDR3 reads CSASRRVGYNEQFF. The CDR3 DNA reads TGCAGTGCTAGTAGGCGGGTGGGCTACAATGAGCAGTTCTTC.

The chain couples TRBV29-1 to TRBJ2-2; perhaps D is TRBD1 or TRBD2 (5 bases each). This CDR3 contains 11 residues. V was trimmed by 7 bases and J by 8 bases, leaving 11 bases between them. Per germline, CDR1 SQVTM and CDR2 ANQGSEA. CDR3: CSAGAYGELFF. For the CDR3, the DNA is TGCAGCGCCGGGGCCTATGGGGAGCTGTTTTTT.

This chain joins TRBV18 and TRBJ1-2; D is possibly TRBD1 (6 bases). Trimming removed 1 base at V and 8 bases at J, with 11 bases between. CDR3 length: 13 residues. CDR1 is KGHSH and CDR2 is LQKENI in the germline V gene. The chain's CDR3 is CASSPRDQGGYTF. The CDR3 DNA reads as TGTGCCAGCTCACCACGGGATCAGGGGGGCTACACCTTC. The entire variable domain, with the rest obtained from reference TRBV18 and TRBJ1-2, is as follows: NAGVMQNPRHLVRRRGQEARLRCSPMKGHSHVYWYRQLPEEGLKFMVYLQKENIIDESGMPKERFSAEFPKEGPSILRIQQVVRGDSAAYFCASSPRDQGGYTFGSGTRLTVV.